This TCR beta chain is from a study of T-cell memory formation after mild COVID-19. Whole-study context: Each donor largely had its own TCR clusters. Study-wide results and limits: Clones that contracted clustered mainly in CM and EM if CD4+ and in EMRA if CD8+. Contracting clones from day 15 to 85 showed balanced CD4/CD8; later expanders favored CD4+. Several responding clones turned up in pre-infection memory, indicating that cross-reactive memory may have taken part.

This clonotype was detected a few times. Its target is unknown. TCRdb re-analysed the 5' RACE reads in MiXCR, keeping a single row per CDR3 protein. The sample has some 490,000 distinct CDR3 sequences, roughly 20% seen once. Sequenced input: PBMCs or a T cell subset sorted from them (not recorded which). The receptor was derived from an adult woman who had mild COVID-19 (a few samples of this study predate the infection). Cell type and time point are not known.

This CDR3 reads CASSLQGVEKLFF. The CDR3 DNA reads as TGTGCCAGCAGTTTACAGGGCGTTGAAAAACTGTTTTTT. V and J are TRBV5-6 and TRBJ1-4; tentatively, D is TRBD1 (6 bases). CDR1 is SGHDT, CDR2 YYEEEE, per germline. The CDR3 length is 13 residues. V was pared by 5 bases and J by 7 bases, with 12 bases between.